This TCR beta chain was sequenced during a study of vaccination effects on CD4 cells after COVID-19. Study-wide context: A density of about 2.2 million PBMC per well was used; these cells were cultured with 9.5 to 10 IU/ml IL-2 and about 9.5 ug/ml peptides. General study points: Infection-derived and vaccine-derived clones contracted markedly late after vaccination. From healthy vaccinees, only 1 of 255 vaccine-induced clones also reacted to common cold coronaviruses.

Turning to this clone: Its antigen remains unidentified. The sample has other DNA sequences that encode this CDR3 too.

TCRdb keeps only in-frame clones here, not all; method: immunoSEQ multiplex PCR. Among about 74,000 clones, roughly four fifths were seen once, and the ten largest hold under 2.5%. Germline CDR1 reads ENHRY; CDR2 reads SYGVKD. V lost 0 bases and J lost 2, with 4 bases in between. The CDR3 spans 14 residues. After roughly 9 days in culture, the CD4+ T cells were isolated. IL-2 medium supplanted half the medium on days 3 and 7. The V call is TRBV10-3, the J call TRBJ2-2; D unresolved. This TCR was sampled from a human donor who received a COVID-19 vaccine. The sample consisted of CD4+ T cells from PBMCs cultured without peptide, taken before COVID-19 vaccination. As DNA, the CDR3 is TGTGCCATCAGTGAGTCAGGCAACACCGGGGAGCTGTTTTTT. It codes for CAISESGNTGELFF.